A single sample gave rise to the 25 T cell receptor beta chains below, sequenced in a study of T-cell reconstitution after alpha-beta-depleted transplantation in children (dated by TCRdb to between 2015 and 2016). Reading the label with the study, this specimen's treatment or condition is: allogeneic hematopoietic cell transplantation with graft depleted of TCRalphabeta T cells and CD19 B cells. The library was made by PCR. Sequencing was carried out with an Illumina HiSeq 2500. To normalize quantification of the TCRbeta repertoire, the TCR libraries were built with molecular barcoding that relied on unique molecular identifiers. The public sequencing data were trimmed at Q25 with fastp and processed into clonotypes with MiXCR by TCRdb, which kept only in-frame beta chains. All rows with the same CDR3 protein become a single entry with the most common DNA and genes. A total of around 210,000 distinct CDR3 sequences appear in this sample, 5.5% to 7% of them only once. Jointly, the top ten make up around 5% of the sample.

The material sequenced was PBMCs, taken before TCRalphabeta/CD19-depleted stem cell transplant. The receptor source for this set is a boy younger than 10 with acute lymphoblastic leukemia, due to receive a stem cell transplant.

This clonotype was observed at least ten times. The chain employs TRBV4-3 and TRBJ2-7; D ambiguous. Germline-derived CDR1 and CDR2 are LGHNA and YSLEER. Trimming left V 3 bases short and J 8 bases short, with 17 bases between. CDR3 length: 14 amino acids. CDR3 coding DNA: TGCGCCAGCAGCCAGGTTGTTTTTTTGGATAAGCAGTACTTC. Residues: CASSQVVFLDKQYF.

The chain combines TRBV7-9 with TRBJ2-2; 12 bases map to TRBD2. The CDR3 runs 17 residues. The germline gives CDR1 SEHNR, CDR2 FQNEAQ (reference sequence). V lost 5 bases and J lost 4; bases outside the gene matches: 8. For the CDR3, the DNA is TGTGCCAGCAGCCTGACTAGCGGGAGCGGTGGCACCGGGGAGCTGTTTTTT. This translates into CASSLTSGSGGTGELFF.

The chain links TRBV25-1 to TRBJ2-2; the D gene could be TRBD1 or TRBD2 (5 bases each). Trimming stripped 2 bases from V and 4 bases from J, with 14 bases between. Germline CDR1 MGHDK, CDR2 SYGVNS. CDR3 length: 16 residues. The CDR3 reads CASSEPGPDLTGELFF. The CDR3 DNA sequence: TGTGCCAGCAGTGAACCGGGACCGGATCTCACCGGGGAGCTGTTTTTT.

The chain recombines TRBV30 with TRBJ2-3; D is ambiguous. The CDR3 has 12 residues. V lost 1 base and J 4 bases, leaving 6 bases between the germline ends. Germline V CDR1 and CDR2: GTSNPN, SVGIG (reference sequence). The CDR3 reads CAWSDNADTQYF. CDR3 nucleotide sequence: TGTGCCTGGAGTGACAACGCAGATACGCAGTATTTT.

This clonotype was observed many times. V gene TRBV29-1 combines with J gene TRBJ2-3, with 12 bases fitting TRBD2. CDR1 is SQVTM and CDR2 is ANQGSEA in the germline V gene. This CDR3 region has 18 residues. V lost 3 bases, J lost 0 bases, and 10 bases stayed unmatched. CDR3 in amino acids: CSVDAVLAGGPSTDTQYF. Written as DNA, the CDR3 is TGCAGCGTTGACGCGGTGCTAGCGGGGGGGCCTAGCACAGATACGCAGTATTTT.

This clonotype was recorded many times. This chain links TRBV28 with TRBJ2-1; 11 bases align to TRBD2. The germline V gene encodes CDR1 MDHEN and CDR2 SYDVKM. CDR3 size: 18 residues. V lost 6 bases and J lost 7; bases outside the gene matches: 17. As DNA, the CDR3 is TGTGCCAGCAGGGGACTAGCGGACCCAAAACTTTCTGGGAATGAGCAGTTCTTC. Amino acid sequence: CASRGLADPKLSGNEQFF.

This clonotype was counted many times. This chain uses TRBV20-1 with TRBJ2-3; D may be TRBD1 or TRBD2 (6 bases each). V gave up 6 bases and J gave up 2 bases, with 15 bases separating them. The CDR3 has 14 residues. In germline, CDR1 is DFQATT, CDR2 SNEGSKA (reference sequence). The DNA for the CDR3 is TGCAGTGCCGGGGGCGCGATTAACACAGATACGCAGTATTTT. Translation gives CSAGGAINTDTQYF.

Ten or more counts support this clonotype. CDR3 sequence (DNA): TGTGCCACCAGCAGTCAACAGGGGGCTGGCACTGAAGCTTTCTTT. Translation: CATSSQQGAGTEAFF. The gene calls are TRBV15 and TRBJ1-1, with TRBD1 identical over 9 bases. V was pared by 3 bases and J by 4 bases, with 6 bases of the junction left unmatched. The germline gives CDR1 LNHNV, CDR2 YYDKDF (reference sequence). This CDR3 has 15 residues.

This clonotype was seen a handful of times. This chain links TRBV7-3 with TRBJ2-7; maybe TRBD2 (7 bases). The CDR3 is made up of 15 amino acids. V shed 4 bases and J shed 0 bases, with 13 bases lying between them. Looked up from germline, CDR1 is SGHTA and CDR2 is FQGTGA. In DNA form, the CDR3 reads TGTGCCAGCAGCTATGAGGGGGGGAGCTCCTACGAGCAGTACTTC. Translating it yields CASSYEGGSSYEQYF.

This clonotype has a handful of counts. The CDR3 DNA reads as TGCGCCAGCAGCCGTCTAGCGGGGGGGGTTGATGAGCAGTTCTTC. Its protein is CASSRLAGGVDEQFF. The chain couples TRBV4-3 to TRBJ2-1, with 12 nucleotides matching TRBD2. This CDR3 contains 15 residues. Per the germline V gene, CDR1 is LGHNA and CDR2 is YSLEER. Unmatched junction bases numbered 6, after V lost 4 bases and J lost 8 bases.

This clonotype was counted only a few times. The CDR3 DNA follows: TGTGCCAGCAGCCTAGACCGGGGACCTTACAATGAGCAGTTCTTC. It translates to CASSLDRGPYNEQFF. V and J are TRBV7-2 and TRBJ2-1; D possibly matches TRBD1 or TRBD2 (5 bases each). The CDR3 sequence is 15 residues long. V dropped 5 bases and J dropped 4 bases, with 15 bases sitting between them. CDR1 and CDR2 from the germline V gene are SGHTA and FQGNSA.

This clonotype was observed many times. The chain is built from TRBV29-1 and TRBJ1-1; no definite D call. V was trimmed by 1 base and J by 3 bases, leaving 9 bases between them. CDR3 length: 13 amino acids. Germline CDR1 SQVTM, CDR2 ANQGSEA. CDR3 in amino acids: CSVEVGADTEAFF. DNA for the CDR3: TGCAGCGTTGAAGTTGGAGCGGACACTGAAGCTTTCTTT.

This clonotype has a handful of counts. This chain links TRBV12-3 or TRBV12-4 with TRBJ2-2; D is unclear. This CDR3 spans 15 amino acids. Trimming removed 5 bases at V and 4 bases at J, with 14 bases between. The CDR3 DNA is TGTGCCAGCAGTCCCTACTGGGTTGCCACCGGGGAGCTGTTTTTT. Encoded protein: CASSPYWVATGELFF.

There are many counts of this clonotype. The chain is built from TRBV3-1 and TRBJ2-7; D perhaps matches TRBD1 (6 bases). The CDR3 covers 15 residues. The germline V and J ends were trimmed by 4 bases and 5 bases, with 18 bases remaining between them. Germline-derived CDR1 and CDR2 are LGHDT and YNNKEL (reference sequence). The CDR3: CASSRLRGLIDEQYF. The CDR3, as DNA: TGTGCCAGCAGCCGCCTGAGGGGGTTGATCGACGAGCAGTACTTC.

In its sample, this clonotype was seen a few times. The CDR3 region has the DNA TGTGCCCTAAACCGGGGACAGGGGCTCCCGGGCACCGGGGAGCTGTTTTTT. Its translation is CALNRGQGLPGTGELFF. The chain recombines TRBV9 with TRBJ2-2; 10 nucleotides line up with TRBD1. Germline CDR1 and CDR2: SGDLS and YYNGEE. The CDR3 length is 17 residues. With V trimmed by 10 bases and J by 4 bases, 16 bases remained unmatched.

This clonotype occurred many times. The gene calls are TRBV4-3 and TRBJ2-1; TRBD1 might be the D (5 bases). Germline values: CDR1 LGHNA, CDR2 YSLEER. The length of the CDR3 is 14 residues. The V gene lost 0 bases and the J gene lost 8 bases, with 11 bases spanning the gap. CDR3 residues: CASSQDPGLYEQFF. The CDR3 coding sequence is TGCGCCAGCAGCCAAGACCCAGGGTTGTATGAGCAGTTCTTC.

This clonotype was counted ten times or more. The rearrangement links TRBV6-2 or TRBV6-3 to TRBJ2-7; 8 nucleotides align to TRBD1. Per germline, CDR1 MNHEY and CDR2 SVGEGT. V trimming: 7 bases; J trimming: 2 bases; junction bases outside the gene matches: 13. The CDR3 totals 16 residues. The CDR3 here is CASNGPWTGKTYEQYF. The CDR3 nucleotides are TGTGCCAGCAACGGTCCTTGGACAGGGAAAACCTACGAGCAGTACTTC.

The table lists this clonotype with many counts. This rearrangement joins TRBV29-1 to TRBJ2-1; 7 bases align to TRBD2. This CDR3 is built from 14 residues. CDR1 and CDR2 from the germline V gene are SQVTM and ANQGSEA. J lost 0 bases, V lost 5 bases, and 4 bases had no gene match. The CDR3 nucleotides read TGCAGCGTTCCGGGAGGAGGCTCCTACAATGAGCAGTTCTTC. Encoded protein: CSVPGGGSYNEQFF.

This clonotype was recorded many times. This rearrangement joins TRBV20-1 to TRBJ2-5, with D possibly TRBD1 on 6 matching bases. The CDR3 has 13 residues. CDR1 DFQATT and CDR2 SNEGSKA come from the germline V gene (reference sequence). The V gene lost 6 bases and the J gene lost 5 bases, with 16 bases spanning the gap. CDR3 sequence: CSAPGGARETQYF. Written as DNA, the CDR3 is TGCAGTGCCCCTGGGGGCGCCCGGGAGACCCAGTACTTC.

This clonotype was counted a few times. The chain links TRBV7-9 to TRBJ1-1; TRBD1 matches at 7 bases. V was clipped by 5 bases and J by 0 bases; unmatched bases: 12. CDR3 length equals 17 residues. The germline V gene encodes CDR1 SEHNR and CDR2 FQNEAQ (reference sequence). CDR3 DNA sequence: TGTGCCAGCAGCGAAGAAGGGGGCTGGGGAATGAACACTGAAGCTTTCTTT. Protein sequence: CASSEEGGWGMNTEAFF.

The chain joins TRBV6-1 to TRBJ1-5; 8 bases are shared with TRBD1. The CDR3 consists of 13 residues. Germline values: CDR1 MNHNS, CDR2 SASEGT. Unmatched junction bases numbered 4, after V lost 6 bases and J lost 6 bases. The CDR3 sequence: CASSRQGRQPQHF. The DNA of the CDR3 is TGTGCCAGCAGCCGACAGGGGCGTCAGCCCCAGCATTTT.

The rearrangement joins TRBV3-1 to TRBJ2-7; D not resolved. CDR1 is LGHDT, CDR2 YNNKEL, per germline (reference sequence). Trimming took off 1 base at V and 2 bases at J, with 12 bases between the two ends. The CDR3 contains 15 residues. CDR3 sequence: CASSQVPVGTYEQYF. The DNA of the CDR3 is TGTGCCAGCAGCCAAGTTCCGGTGGGCACCTACGAGCAGTACTTC.

This rearrangement joins TRBV6-1 to TRBJ2-5, with 9 bases that match TRBD1. With 5 bases clipped from V and 1 base from J, the junction kept 5 bases outside the gene matches. The CDR3 covers 15 residues. In germline, CDR1 is MNHNS, CDR2 SASEGT. As DNA, the CDR3 is TGTGCCAGCAGTCGGGACAGGGAAAGCCAAGAGACCCAGTACTTC. Protein: CASSRDRESQETQYF.

This chain links TRBV6-2 or TRBV6-3 with TRBJ2-7; D is possibly TRBD2 (6 bases). V was pared by 7 bases and J by 1 base, with 14 bases between. Germline loops: CDR1 MNHEY, CDR2 SVGEGT. The CDR3 spans 14 residues. The CDR3 reads CASIPNGGSYEQYF. The CDR3 DNA follows: TGTGCCAGCATTCCTAACGGGGGATCCTACGAGCAGTACTTC.

This clonotype was counted ten times or more. The chain employs TRBV20-1 and TRBJ2-1; the match to TRBD2 covers 9 bases. The germline CDR1 and CDR2 sequences are DFQATT and SNEGSKA (reference sequence). V gave up 3 bases and J gave up 0 bases; unmatched junction bases: 6. The CDR3 covers 16 residues. The CDR3 coding sequence is TGCAGTGCTAGCAAAGCGGGGGGAAGCTCCTACAATGAGCAGTTCTTC. This encodes CSASKAGGSSYNEQFF.